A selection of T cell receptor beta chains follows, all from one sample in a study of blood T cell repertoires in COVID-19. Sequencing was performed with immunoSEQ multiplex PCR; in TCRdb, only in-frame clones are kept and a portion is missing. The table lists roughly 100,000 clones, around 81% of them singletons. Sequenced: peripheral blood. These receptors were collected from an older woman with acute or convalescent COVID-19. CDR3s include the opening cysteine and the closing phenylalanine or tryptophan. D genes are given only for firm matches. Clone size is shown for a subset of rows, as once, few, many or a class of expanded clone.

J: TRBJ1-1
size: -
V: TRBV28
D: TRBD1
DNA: TGTGCCAGCAGTTTGGCCGGGACAGGGTGGGTGAACACTGAAGCTTTCTTT
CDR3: CASSLAGTGWVNTEAFF

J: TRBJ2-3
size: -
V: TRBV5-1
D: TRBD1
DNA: TGCGCCAGCAGCTTGGGACAGGGGCGCACAGATACGCAGTATTTT
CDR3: CASSLGQGRTDTQYF

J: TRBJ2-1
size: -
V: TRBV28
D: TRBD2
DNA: TGTGCCGTACCGGGACTACCTTCGAATGAGCAGTTCTTC
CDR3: CAVPGLPSNEQFF

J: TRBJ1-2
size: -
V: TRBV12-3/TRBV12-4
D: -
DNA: TGTGCCAGCAGTTTGGGGGGGCAGGGTGGCTACACCTTC
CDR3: CASSLGGQGGYTF

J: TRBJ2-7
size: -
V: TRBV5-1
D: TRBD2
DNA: TGCGCCAGCAGCGGAACTAGCGCGAGCTCCTACGAGCAGTACTTC
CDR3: CASSGTSASSYEQYF

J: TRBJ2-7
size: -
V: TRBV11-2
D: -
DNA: TGTGCCAGCAGCTTCGGACGGGAACTCTACGAGCAGTACTTC
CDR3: CASSFGRELYEQYF

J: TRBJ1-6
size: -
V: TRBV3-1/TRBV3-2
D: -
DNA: TGTGCCAGCAGCCAAGAAAAAGGTGGGGCATATAATTCACCCCTCCACTTT
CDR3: CASSQEKGGAYNSPLHF

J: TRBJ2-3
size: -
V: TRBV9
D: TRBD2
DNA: TGTGCCAGCAGCGTAGAAGCGGGAGGGCCGTGGACAGATACGCAGTATTTT
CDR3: CASSVEAGGPWTDTQYF

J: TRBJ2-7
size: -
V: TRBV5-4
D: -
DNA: TGTGCCAGCAGCCCCCAGGGGAACACCTACGAGCAGTACTTC
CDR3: CASSPQGNTYEQYF

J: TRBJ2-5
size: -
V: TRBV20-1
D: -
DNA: TGCAGTGCTAGTGCCCCAGGGCTAGAGACCCAGTACTTC
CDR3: CSASAPGLETQYF

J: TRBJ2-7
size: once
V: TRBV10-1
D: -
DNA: TGCGCCAGCAGCGTCAACCCGGACAGAACCGAGCAGTACTTC
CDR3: CASSVNPDRTEQYF

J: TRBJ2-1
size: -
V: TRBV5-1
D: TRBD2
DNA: TGCGCCAGCAGCTTGGGGGGACTAGCGGGATACAATGAGCAGTTCTTC
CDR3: CASSLGGLAGYNEQFF

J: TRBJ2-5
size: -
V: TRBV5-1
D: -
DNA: TGCGCCAGCAGCTTGGAGACAGGACAAGAGACCCAGTACTTC
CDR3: CASSLETGQETQYF

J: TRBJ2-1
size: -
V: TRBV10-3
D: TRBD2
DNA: TGTGCCATCAGTGGGGACCTTGAATGGACTAGCGAATACAATGAGCAGTTCTTC
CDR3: CAISGDLEWTSEYNEQFF

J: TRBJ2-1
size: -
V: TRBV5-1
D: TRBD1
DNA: TGCGCCAGCAGCTTACAGGGGCTCCTCTACAATGAGCAGTTCTTC
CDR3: CASSLQGLLYNEQFF

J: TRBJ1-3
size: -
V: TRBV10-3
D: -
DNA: TGTGCCATCAGAAGGAGCACAACTGGGTACCGCTCTGGAAACACCATATATTTT
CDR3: CAIRRSTTGYRSGNTIYF

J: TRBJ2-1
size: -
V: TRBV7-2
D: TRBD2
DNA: TGTGCCAGCAGCTTCGGCGGGAGAATTGGGCAGTTCTTC
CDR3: CASSFGGRIGQFF

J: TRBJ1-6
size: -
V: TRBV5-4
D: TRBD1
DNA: TGTGCCAGCAGCCCCAAGAGGACAGGCAATTCACCCCTCCACTTT
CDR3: CASSPKRTGNSPLHF

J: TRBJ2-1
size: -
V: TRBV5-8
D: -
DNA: TGTGCCAGCAGCGGGGAGAGCTCCTACAATGAGCAGTTCTTC
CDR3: CASSGESSYNEQFF

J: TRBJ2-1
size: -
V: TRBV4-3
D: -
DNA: TGCGCCAGCAGCCAGGGACTCAACAATGAGCAGTTCTTC
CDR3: CASSQGLNNEQFF

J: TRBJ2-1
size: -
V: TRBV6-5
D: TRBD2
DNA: TGTGCCAGCAGTTACTGGGGGGGGGACAATGAGCAGTTCTTC
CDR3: CASSYWGGDNEQFF

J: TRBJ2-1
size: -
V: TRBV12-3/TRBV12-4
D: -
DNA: TGTGCCAGCAGCAAGGGACTGGGCAATGAGCAGTTCTTC
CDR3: CASSKGLGNEQFF

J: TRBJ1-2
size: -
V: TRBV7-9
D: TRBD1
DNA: TGTGCCAGCAGCTCACAGGGGGCTGATGGCTACACCTTC
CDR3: CASSSQGADGYTF

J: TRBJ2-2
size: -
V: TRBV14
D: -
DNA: TGTGCCAGCAGCCAAGCCCGGAGCGGACTAACCGGGGAGCTGTTTTTT
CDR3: CASSQARSGLTGELFF

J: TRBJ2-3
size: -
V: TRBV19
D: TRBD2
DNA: TGTGCCAGTGGGGGGGTAGCGGGAGACGCAGATACGCAGTATTTT
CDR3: CASGGVAGDADTQYF

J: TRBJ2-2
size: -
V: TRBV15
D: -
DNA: TGTGCCACCAGCACCTACACCGGGGAGCTGTTTTTT
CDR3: CATSTYTGELFF

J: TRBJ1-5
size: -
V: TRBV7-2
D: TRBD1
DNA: TGTGCCAGCAGCCCCTACAGGGGGCGGGATCAGCCCCAGCATTTT
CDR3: CASSPYRGRDQPQHF

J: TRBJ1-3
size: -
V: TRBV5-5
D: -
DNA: TGTGCCAGCAGCTTGGGCCCTTACTCGGACACCATATATTTT
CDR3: CASSLGPYSDTIYF

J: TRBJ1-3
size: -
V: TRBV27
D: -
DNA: TGTGCCAGCAGCGGGACTCCCTCTGGAAACACCATATATTTT
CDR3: CASSGTPSGNTIYF

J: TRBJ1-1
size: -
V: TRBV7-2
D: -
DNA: TGTGCCAGCAGCTTAGCGGAGGCCACTGAAGCTTTCTTT
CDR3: CASSLAEATEAFF

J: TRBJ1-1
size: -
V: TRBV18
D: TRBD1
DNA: TGTGCCAGCTCCCGGACAGGGGGCACTGAAGCTTTCTTT
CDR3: CASSRTGGTEAFF

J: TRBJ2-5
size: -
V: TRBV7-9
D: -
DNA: TGTGCCAGCAGCTTATCCGGTTGGGAGACCCAGTACTTC
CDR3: CASSLSGWETQYF

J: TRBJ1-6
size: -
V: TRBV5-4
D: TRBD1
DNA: TGTGCCAGCAGCTTGGTGCCGGAGGGGGCAAGGACACCCCTCCACTTT
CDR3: CASSLVPEGARTPLHF

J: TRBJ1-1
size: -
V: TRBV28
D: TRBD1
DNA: TGTGCCAGCAGCCCAGGACAGGTGTACACTGAAGCTTTCTTT
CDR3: CASSPGQVYTEAFF

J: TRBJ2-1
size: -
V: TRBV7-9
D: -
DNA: TGTGCCAGCAGCTTGAGTGAGCAGTTCTTC
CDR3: CASSLSEQFF

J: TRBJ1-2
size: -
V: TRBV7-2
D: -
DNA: TGTGCCAGCAGCTTAGATTTGGGCACCTATGGCTACACCTTC
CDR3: CASSLDLGTYGYTF

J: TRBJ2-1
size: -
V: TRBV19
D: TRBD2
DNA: TGTGCCAGTGAGAAACCGGGACTAGTATTGTTCTTC
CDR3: CASEKPGLVLFF

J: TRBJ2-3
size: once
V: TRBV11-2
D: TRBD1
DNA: TGTGCCAGCAGCTTTGACAGGGACACAGATACGCAGTATTTT
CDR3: CASSFDRDTDTQYF

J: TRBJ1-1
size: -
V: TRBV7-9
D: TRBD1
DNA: TGTGCCAGCAGCTTAGCGGGACAGGGCACTGAAGCTTTCTTT
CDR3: CASSLAGQGTEAFF

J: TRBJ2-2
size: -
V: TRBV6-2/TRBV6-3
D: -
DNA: TGTGCCAGCAGTTACTCGCGTACCGGGGAGCTGTTTTTT
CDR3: CASSYSRTGELFF

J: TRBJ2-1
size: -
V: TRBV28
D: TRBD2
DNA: TGTGCCAGCAGTTCCCAAACTAGCGGGGTTTTTAGTAATGAGCAGTTCTTC
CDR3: CASSSQTSGVFSNEQFF

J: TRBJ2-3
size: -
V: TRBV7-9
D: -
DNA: TGTGCCAGCAGCTCCCACCCCCGGACTAGGGGGAGCGATACGCAGTATTTT
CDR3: CASSSHPRTRGSDTQYF

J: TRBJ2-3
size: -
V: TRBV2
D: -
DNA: TGTGCCAGCAGTGACCCACTTGGAGGCACAGATACGCAGTATTTT
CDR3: CASSDPLGGTDTQYF

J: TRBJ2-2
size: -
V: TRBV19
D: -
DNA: TGTGCCAGTAGTATACTGAACACCGGGGAGCTGTTTTTT
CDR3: CASSILNTGELFF

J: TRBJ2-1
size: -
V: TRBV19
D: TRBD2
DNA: TGTGCCAGTACCACTTCCGGGACTAGCGGGTTATCCTCCTACAATGAGCAGTTCTTC
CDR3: CASTTSGTSGLSSYNEQFF

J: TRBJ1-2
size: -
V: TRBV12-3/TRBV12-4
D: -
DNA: TGTGCCAGCAGTTTCGATCACAGGGTCAGCTTGGCCTTC
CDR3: CASSFDHRVSLAF

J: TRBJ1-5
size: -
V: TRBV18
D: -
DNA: TGTGCCAGCTCACCACAGGGGAATCAGCCCCAGCATTTT
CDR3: CASSPQGNQPQHF